The 14 T cell receptor beta chains in this list originate from one sample, sequenced in a study of cytomegalovirus exposure and HLA in healthy donors. Use of 60 Vbeta and 13 Jbeta primers characterized the PCR. The data were produced by immunoSEQ multiplex PCR, yet TCRdb's version contains in-frame clones alone and is incomplete. The sample has tens of thousands of clones, about four fifths seen once; the top ten hold around 5.8%. The specimen was PBMCs. The source of these receptors is a male donor in good health and CMV-seropositive.

The CDR3 coding sequence is TGCGCCAGCAGCTACCAGGGCTACGAGCAGTACTTC. Its protein is CASSYQGYEQYF. This chain uses TRBV5-1 with TRBJ2-7; D possibly corresponds to TRBD1 (5 bases). Trimming left V 3 bases short and J 3 bases short, with 7 bases between. CDR1 and CDR2 (germline): SGHRS, YFSETQ. The CDR3 is 12 amino acids. The full variable domain, its missing parts supplied by reference TRBV5-1 and TRBJ2-7, is KAGVTQTPRYLIKTRGQQVTLSCSPISGHRSVSWYQQTPGQGLQFLFEYFSETQRNKGNFPGRFSGRQFSNSRSEMNVSTLELGDSALYLCASSYQGYEQYFGPGTRLTVT.

V is TRBV18 and J is TRBJ1-6; D is unresolved. V lost 2 bases to trimming and J lost 6 bases, with 8 bases between them. Looked up from germline, CDR1 is KGHSH and CDR2 is LQKENI. This CDR3 has 14 amino acids. The CDR3 spells CASSPGTANSPLHF. As DNA, the CDR3 is TGTGCCAGCTCACCAGGAACAGCTAATTCACCCCTCCACTTT.

The chain combines TRBV4-1 with TRBJ2-7; possibly TRBD2 for D (7 bases). Germline assignment: CDR1 MGHRA and CDR2 YSYEKL. CDR3 length equals 16 residues. Trimming pared 1 base from V and 3 bases from J, leaving 16 bases between. The CDR3 protein is CASSQVVGGGIYEQYF. In DNA, the CDR3 is TGCGCCAGCAGCCAAGTGGTTGGGGGGGGCATCTACGAGCAGTACTTC.

As DNA, the CDR3 is TGCGCCAGCAGCCGACAGGGGGCGGACACTGAAGCTTTCTTT. Protein: CASSRQGADTEAFF. This chain joins TRBV5-1 and TRBJ1-1; TRBD1 aligns across 10 bases. Germline CDR1 and CDR2: SGHRS and YFSETQ. There are 14 residues in the CDR3. Trimming took 4 bases from V and 3 from J; bases not matched to a gene: 3. The full variable domain, in which reference TRBV5-1 and TRBJ1-1 provide the parts outside the CDR3, is KAGVTQTPRYLIKTRGQQVTLSCSPISGHRSVSWYQQTPGQGLQFLFEYFSETQRNKGNFPGRFSGRQFSNSRSEMNVSTLELGDSALYLCASSRQGADTEAFFGQGTRLTVV.

The V call is TRBV28, the J call TRBJ2-2; 9 bases map to TRBD1. Germline CDR1 is MDHEN and CDR2 is SYDVKM. The CDR3 runs 19 residues. The V segment lost 1 base and the J segment 2 bases; nucleotides outside the gene matches: 11. Here the CDR3 DNA reads TGTGCCAGCAGTTTATTAGCGCTGTCGGACAGGGGTAACACCGGGGAGCTGTTTTTT. Its translation: CASSLLALSDRGNTGELFF.

V and J are TRBV6-1 and TRBJ2-4; possible D gene TRBD1, 6 bases. CDR1 and CDR2 from the germline V gene are MNHNS and SASEGT. There are 15 residues in the CDR3. V dropped 8 bases and J dropped 0 bases, with 14 bases sitting between them. The CDR3 reads CASARQVEAKNIQYF. For the CDR3, the DNA is TGTGCCAGCGCTCGACAGGTAGAAGCCAAAAACATTCAGTACTTC.

The V call is TRBV7-2, the J call TRBJ1-5; D perhaps matches TRBD1 (5 bases). The CDR3 covers 15 residues. V lost 1 base, J lost 5 bases, and 12 bases lay in between. The V gene's germline CDR1 is SGHTA and CDR2 FQGNSA. The CDR3 region has the DNA TGTGCCAGCAGCTTAGTACCAGGGAGGGATCAGCCCCAGCATTTT. Translated, it gives CASSLVPGRDQPQHF.

This clone appeared once. This rearrangement joins TRBV19 to TRBJ2-5, with 9 bases lining up with TRBD1. The CDR3 covers 14 residues. The germline CDR1 and CDR2 sequences are LNHDA and SQIVND (reference sequence). The V segment lost 9 bases and the J segment 5 bases; nucleotides outside the gene matches: 10. In DNA, the CDR3 is TGTGCCAGGAGGACAGGGGTCATATTGGAGACCCAGTACTTC. Translation gives CARRTGVILETQYF.

This clone was counted between two and nine times. The rearrangement uses TRBV19 and TRBJ2-7; TRBD1 might be the D (5 bases). CDR1 and CDR2 from the germline V gene are LNHDA and SQIVND (reference sequence). Trimming cost V 6 bases and J 2 bases, with 8 bases left between them. The CDR3 is 12 residues long. The CDR3 sequence: CASRGLTYEQYF. DNA of the CDR3: TGTGCCAGTAGGGGGCTAACCTACGAGCAGTACTTC. The whole variable domain, remainder taken from reference TRBV19 and TRBJ2-7, is DGGITQSPKYLFRKEGQNVTLSCEQNLNHDAMYWYRQDPGQGLRLIYYSQIVNDFQKGDIAEGYSVSREKKESFPLTVTSAQKNPTAFYLCASRGLTYEQYFGPGTRLTVT.

V and J are TRBV19 and TRBJ2-7; D is uncertain. The CDR3 has 15 residues. The germline CDR1 and CDR2 sequences are LNHDA and SQIVND (reference sequence). Trimming stripped 1 base from V and 2 bases from J, with 12 bases between. The CDR3 region is CASSIGTQVPYEQYF. Written as DNA, the CDR3 is TGTGCCAGTAGTATAGGCACTCAAGTGCCCTACGAGCAGTACTTC.

J is TRBJ1-1 and V is TRBV18; 8 nucleotides agree with TRBD1. Germline V gene lookup returns CDR1 KGHSH and CDR2 LQKENI. The CDR3 consists of 16 residues. V lost 2 bases to trimming and J lost 4 bases; unmatched junction nucleotides: 9. The CDR3 sequence: CASSPNGGQGATEAFF. For the CDR3, the DNA is TGTGCCAGCTCACCAAATGGGGGGCAGGGGGCCACTGAAGCTTTCTTT.

The J gene is TRBJ2-1, the V gene TRBV5-5, with 7 bases identical to TRBD2. V dropped 4 bases and J dropped 4; count of bases not matched to a gene: 8. Germline V gene data show CDR1 as SGHKS and CDR2 as YYEKEE (reference sequence). The CDR3 extends over 15 amino acids. CDR3 sequence: CASSPRGDAYNEQFF. The CDR3 coding sequence is TGTGCCAGCAGCCCCCGGGGGGACGCTTACAATGAGCAGTTCTTC.

CDR3 nucleotides: TGCGCCAGCAGCTCGGAATTTCGGGAGGGCCGGTACAATGAGCAGTTCTTC. The encoded protein is CASSSEFREGRYNEQFF. The gene calls are TRBV5-1 and TRBJ2-1, with 8 bases aligning to TRBD2. V shed 3 bases and J 4 bases; nucleotides not matched to a gene: 12. Germline lookup yields CDR1 SGHRS and CDR2 YFSETQ. CDR3 size: 17 residues.

The rearrangement joins TRBV11-2 to TRBJ2-3; 7 bases are a match to TRBD2. V lost 3 bases, J lost 0 bases, and 3 bases stayed unmatched. This CDR3 is 15 amino acids long. The V gene's germline CDR1 is SGHAT and CDR2 FQNNGV. CDR3 protein: CASSFHSGSTDTQYF. Here the CDR3 DNA reads TGTGCCAGCAGCTTCCATAGCGGGAGCACAGATACGCAGTATTTT.